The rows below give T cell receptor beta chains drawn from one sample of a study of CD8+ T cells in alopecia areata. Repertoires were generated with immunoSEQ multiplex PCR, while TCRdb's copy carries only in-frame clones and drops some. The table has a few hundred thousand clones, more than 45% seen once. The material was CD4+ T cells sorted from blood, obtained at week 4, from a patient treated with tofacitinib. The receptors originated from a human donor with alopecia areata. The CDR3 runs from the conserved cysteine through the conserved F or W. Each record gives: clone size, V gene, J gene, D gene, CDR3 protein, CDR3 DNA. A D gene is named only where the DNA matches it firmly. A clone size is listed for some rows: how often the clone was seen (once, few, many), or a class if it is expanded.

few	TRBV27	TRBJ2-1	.	CASSFGGLGNEQFF	TGTGCCAGCAGTTTCGGGGGGCTTGGGAATGAGCAGTTCTTC
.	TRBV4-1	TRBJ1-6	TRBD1	CASSQSWTGGNSPLHF	TGCGCCAGCAGCCAATCCTGGACAGGGGGAAATTCACCCCTCCACTTT
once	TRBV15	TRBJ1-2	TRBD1	CATSRQAGQGPYGYTF	TGTGCCACCAGCAGACAGGCGGGACAGGGGCCCTATGGCTACACCTTC
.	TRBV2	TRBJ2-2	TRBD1	CASRAGTGGPGELFF	TGTGCCAGCAGGGCCGGGACAGGGGGACCCGGGGAGCTGTTTTTT
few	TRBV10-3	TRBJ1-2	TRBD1	CAISAGTANYGYTF	TGTGCCATCAGCGCCGGGACAGCCAACTATGGCTACACCTTC
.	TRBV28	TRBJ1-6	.	CASTLGGQVRSPLHF	TGTGCCAGCACCCTCGGGGGGCAAGTGCGTTCACCCCTCCACTTT
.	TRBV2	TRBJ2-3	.	CASSREVTSTDTQYF	TGTGCCAGCAGCCGAGAGGTCACAAGCACAGATACGCAGTATTTT
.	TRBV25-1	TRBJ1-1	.	CASSAEWWGEAFF	TGTGCCAGCAGCGCCGAGTGGTGGGGCGAGGCTTTCTTT
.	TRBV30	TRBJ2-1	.	CAWSTEFVNEQFF	TGTGCCTGGAGCACTGAATTCGTCAATGAGCAGTTCTTC
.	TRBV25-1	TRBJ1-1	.	CASTIGGEAFF	TGTGCCAGTACCATCGGGGGGGAAGCTTTCTTT
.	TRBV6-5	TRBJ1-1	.	CASSRPGTEAFF	TGTGCCAGCAGTCGACCCGGGACTGAAGCTTTCTTT
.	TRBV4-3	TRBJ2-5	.	CASSQDSRGGETQYF	TGCGCCAGCAGCCAAGACAGCCGGGGAGGAGAGACCCAGTACTTC
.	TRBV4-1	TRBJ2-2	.	CASSPGTGELFF	TGCGCCAGCAGCCCCGGCACCGGGGAGCTGTTTTTT
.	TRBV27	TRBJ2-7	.	CASSPRSGRYEQYF	TGTGCCAGCAGCCCCCGGTCGGGAAGGTACGAGCAGTACTTC
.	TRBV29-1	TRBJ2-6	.	CSVATGAWSGANVLTF	TGCAGCGTCGCAACCGGGGCTTGGTCTGGGGCCAACGTCCTGACTTTC
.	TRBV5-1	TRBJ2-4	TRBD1	CASSYRGQGDIQYF	TGCGCCAGCAGCTACAGGGGGCAAGGGGACATTCAGTACTTC
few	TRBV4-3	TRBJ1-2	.	CASSQEGYTF	TGCGCCAGCAGCCAAGAGGGCTACACCTTC
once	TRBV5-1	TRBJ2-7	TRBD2	CASSSGVTVDEQYF	TGCGCCAGCTCAAGCGGGGTAACAGTGGACGAGCAGTACTTC
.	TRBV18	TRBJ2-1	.	CASSPRAGLVSEQFF	TGTGCCAGCTCACCGCGGGCAGGGTTGGTTAGTGAGCAGTTCTTC
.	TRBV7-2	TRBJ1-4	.	CASSPAVGSSEKLFF	TGTGCCAGCAGCCCCGCAGTAGGATCCAGTGAAAAACTGTTTTTT
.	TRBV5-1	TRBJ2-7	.	CASSLGNPSYEQYF	TGCGCCAGCAGCTTGGGGAATCCGTCCTACGAGCAGTACTTC
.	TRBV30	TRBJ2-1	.	CAWSGASRNEQFF	TGTGCCTGGAGTGGGGCTAGCAGGAATGAGCAGTTCTTC
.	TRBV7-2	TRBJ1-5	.	CASSARQSNQPQHF	TGTGCCAGCAGCGCTAGACAGAGCAATCAGCCCCAGCATTTT
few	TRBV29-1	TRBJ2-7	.	CSVGRAYEQYF	TGCAGCGTTGGCAGGGCCTACGAGCAGTACTTC
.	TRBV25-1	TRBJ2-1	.	CASSERAGLNEQFF	TGTGCCAGCAGTGAACGAGCCGGGTTGAATGAGCAGTTCTTC
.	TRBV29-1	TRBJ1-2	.	CSVESNYGYTF	TGCAGCGTTGAGTCTAACTATGGCTACACCTTC
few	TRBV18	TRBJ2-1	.	CASSPPNSLPYNEQFF	TGTGCCAGCTCACCACCGAACAGCTTGCCCTACAATGAGCAGTTCTTC
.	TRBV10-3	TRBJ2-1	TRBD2	CAISALPGREDNEQFF	TGTGCCATCAGTGCCCTACCCGGGAGGGAAGACAATGAGCAGTTCTTC
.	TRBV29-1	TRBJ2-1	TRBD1	CSVGRDRGLYEQFF	TGCAGCGTTGGCCGGGACAGGGGACTCTATGAGCAGTTCTTC
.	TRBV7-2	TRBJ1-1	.	CASSLRGAVAFF	TGTGCCAGCAGCTTAAGAGGCGCCGTAGCTTTCTTT
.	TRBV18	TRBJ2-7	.	CASSPLSLVGHEQYF	TGTGCCAGCTCACCACTCTCACTAGTCGGCCACGAGCAGTACTTC
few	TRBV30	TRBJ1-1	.	CAWGRNTEAFF	TGTGCTTGGGGCAGGAACACTGAAGCTTTCTTT
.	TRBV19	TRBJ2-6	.	CASSIQGTGANVLTF	TGTGCCAGTAGTATACAGGGAACCGGGGCCAACGTCCTGACTTTC
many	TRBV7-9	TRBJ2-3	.	CASSFADTQYF	TGTGCCAGCAGCTTCGCAGATACGCAGTATTTT
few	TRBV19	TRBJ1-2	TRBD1	CASTRTGANYGYTF	TGTGCCAGTACCCGGACAGGAGCTAACTATGGCTACACCTTC
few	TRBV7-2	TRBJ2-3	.	CASSLGGGLRSDTQYF	TGTGCCAGCAGCTTAGGCGGGGGCCTTCGTAGTGATACGCAGTATTTT
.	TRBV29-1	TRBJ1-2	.	CSVEDPPSAYGYTF	TGCAGCGTTGAAGATCCCCCAAGTGCCTATGGCTACACCTTC
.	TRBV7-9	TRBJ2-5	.	CASSPHVGETQYF	TGTGCCAGCAGCCCTCACGTGGGAGAGACCCAGTACTTC
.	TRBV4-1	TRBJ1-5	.	CASSQADGEWQPQHF	TGCGCCAGCAGCCAAGCCGACGGGGAATGGCAGCCCCAGCATTTT
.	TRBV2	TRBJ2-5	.	CASGGTQETQYF	TGTGCCAGCGGAGGGACCCAAGAGACCCAGTACTTC
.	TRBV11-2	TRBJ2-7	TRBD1	CASSSTGGPYEQYF	TGTGCCAGCAGCTCGACAGGGGGCCCCTACGAGCAGTACTTC
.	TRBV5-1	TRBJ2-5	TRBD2	CASSPTGGQETQYF	TGCGCCAGCAGCCCTACGGGGGGTCAAGAGACCCAGTACTTC
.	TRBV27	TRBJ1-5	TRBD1	CASTQVGGQGPNQPQHF	TGTGCCAGCACCCAAGTGGGGGGACAGGGGCCCAATCAGCCCCAGCATTTT
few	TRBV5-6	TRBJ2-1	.	CASTPVGYNEQFF	TGTGCCAGCACCCCGGTAGGTTACAATGAGCAGTTCTTC
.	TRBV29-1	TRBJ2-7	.	CSVELGSHYEQYF	TGCAGCGTTGAATTGGGCTCACATTACGAGCAGTACTTC
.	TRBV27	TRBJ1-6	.	CASKARGGSTYNSPLHF	TGTGCCAGCAAGGCGCGGGGGGGATCAACGTACAATTCACCCCTCCACTTT
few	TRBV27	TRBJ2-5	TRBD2	CASSFLASGQETQYF	TGTGCCAGCAGTTTCCTGGCTAGCGGGCAAGAGACCCAGTACTTC
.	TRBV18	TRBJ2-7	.	CASSPYEGSYEQYF	TGTGCCAGCTCACCATACGAGGGTTCCTACGAGCAGTACTTC
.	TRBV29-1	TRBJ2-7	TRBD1	CSAGTGTYEQYF	TGCAGCGCCGGGACAGGAACCTACGAGCAGTACTTC
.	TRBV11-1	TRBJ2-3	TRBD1	CASSVGQETTDTQYF	TGTGCCAGCAGCGTTGGACAGGAGACCACAGATACGCAGTATTTT
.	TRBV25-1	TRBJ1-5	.	CASSESGIQPQHF	TGTGCCAGCAGTGAATCGGGGATTCAGCCCCAGCATTTT